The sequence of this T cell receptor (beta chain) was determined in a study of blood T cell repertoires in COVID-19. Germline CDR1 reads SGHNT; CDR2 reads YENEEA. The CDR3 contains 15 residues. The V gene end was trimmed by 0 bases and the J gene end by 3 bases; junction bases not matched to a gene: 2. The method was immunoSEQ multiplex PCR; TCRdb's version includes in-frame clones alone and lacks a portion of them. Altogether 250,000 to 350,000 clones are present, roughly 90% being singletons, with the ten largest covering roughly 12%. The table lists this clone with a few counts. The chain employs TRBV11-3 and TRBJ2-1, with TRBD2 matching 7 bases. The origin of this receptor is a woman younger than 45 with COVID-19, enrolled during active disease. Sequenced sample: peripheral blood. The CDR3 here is CASSLDGTIYNEQFF. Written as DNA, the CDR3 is TGTGCCAGCAGCTTAGATGGGACTATCTACAATGAGCAGTTCTTC. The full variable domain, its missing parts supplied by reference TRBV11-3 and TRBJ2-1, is EAGVVQSPRYKIIEKKQPVAFWCNPISGHNTLYWYLQNLGQGPELLIRYENEEAVDDSQLPKDRFSAERLKGVDSTLKIQPAELGDSAVYLCASSLDGTIYNEQFFGPGTRLTVL.